The sequence of this T cell receptor (beta chain) was determined in a study of T cells in Graves' hyperthyroidism and ophthalmopathy. Points from the study as a whole: Within blood appeared most thyroid clonotypes that had expanded above 0.001.

Amplified regions were TCR beta CDR3 sequences from RNA transcripts. HTBI primers were used for first-round RT-PCR of the TCR CDR3. MiXCR was run by TCRdb on the multiplex PCR reads, yielding one entry per CDR3 protein. The sample includes a few hundred thousand distinct CDR3 sequences, 15% to 19% seen only once; the top ten take 7.7%. Patients were excluded because of uncontrolled infection, other autoimmune disease, pregnancy or lactation. Diagnoses were made from clinical symptoms, serum measures (thyroxine and TRAb), thyroid ultrasound and orbital computed tomography. This clonotype was seen ten or more times. The antigen is undetermined. Trimming cost V 5 bases and J 6 bases, with 19 bases left between them. The V gene's germline CDR1 is SGHTA and CDR2 FQGNSA. This CDR3 has 16 amino acids.

The sample was blood. The V gene is TRBV7-2, the J gene TRBJ1-4; no clear D gene. The sequence came from a woman aged 18 to 35 with Graves' hyperthyroidism. In DNA, the CDR3 is TGTGCCAGCAGCCTCCTCCTTAACAGCGGGTATGAAAAACTGTTTTTT. Translating it yields CASSLLLNSGYEKLFF.